This T cell receptor beta chain was profiled in a study of CD8+CD57+ T cells in acquired aplastic anemia. CDR3 and TCR beta VDJ profiling relied on a genomic DNA template. TCRdb ran MiXCR on the reads and lists one entry per CDR3 protein. The sample holds under 350,000 distinct CDR3 sequences, approximately 55% seen once. Points from the study as a whole: Levels of CD8+ Simpson's diversity were not significantly distinct in patients versus controls. Patients and controls shared twenty-nine CD8+ CDR3 sequences.

This clonotype was recorded at least ten times. Its matching antigen is unknown. Trimming cost V 3 bases and J 1 base, with 12 bases left between them. The CDR3 is 15 amino acids. The sequence was collected from a human donor with severe aplastic anemia or a healthy control (not recorded which). The material sequenced was sorted CD4+, CD8+, or CD8+CD57+ T cells (not recorded which) from PBMCs. This chain uses TRBV12-3 or TRBV12-4 with TRBJ1-1; D unresolved. The DNA of the CDR3 is TGTGCCAGCAGTTTTGTCAAGAAGGGGAACACTGAAGCTTTCTTT. Its translation: CASSFVKKGNTEAFF.